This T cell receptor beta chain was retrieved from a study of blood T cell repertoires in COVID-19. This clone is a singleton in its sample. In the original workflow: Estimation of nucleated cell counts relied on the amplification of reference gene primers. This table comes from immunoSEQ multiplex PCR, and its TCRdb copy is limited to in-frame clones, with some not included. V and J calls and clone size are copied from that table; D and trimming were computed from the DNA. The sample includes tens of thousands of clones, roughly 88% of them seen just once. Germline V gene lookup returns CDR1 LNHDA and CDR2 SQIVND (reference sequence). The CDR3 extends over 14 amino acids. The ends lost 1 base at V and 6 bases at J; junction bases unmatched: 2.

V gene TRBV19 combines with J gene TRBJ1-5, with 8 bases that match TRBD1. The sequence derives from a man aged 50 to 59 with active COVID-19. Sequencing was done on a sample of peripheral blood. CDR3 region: CASSIGDRIQPQHF. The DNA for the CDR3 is TGTGCCAGTAGTATAGGGGACAGGATTCAGCCCCAGCATTTT.